These 9 T cell receptor beta chains share one sample of origin, sequenced in a study of blood T cell repertoires in COVID-19. Measured with immunoSEQ multiplex PCR; TCRdb has only the in-frame clones, and not every one. This table has about 87,000 clones, around four fifths appearing once. Sequencing used peripheral blood. These receptors came from a woman in her sixties or seventies with acute or convalescent COVID-19.

The CDR3 protein is CASSSSLLGELFF. The CDR3 DNA is TGCGCCAGCAGCTCCTCCCTTCTCGGGGAGCTGTTTTTT. This chain links TRBV5-1 with TRBJ2-2; D not certain. CDR1 SGHRS and CDR2 YFSETQ come from the germline V gene. There are 13 residues in the CDR3. The ends were cut back, 3 bases at V and 7 bases at J, with 10 bases in the middle.

In its sample, this clone was seen a few times. V is TRBV3-1 (or the pseudogene TRBV3-2) and J is TRBJ2-7, with TRBD1 matching over 7 bases. V shed 4 bases and J 3 bases; nucleotides not matched to a gene: 6. The CDR3 is 14 residues long. Germline CDR1 and CDR2: LGHDT and YNNKEL (reference sequence). The CDR3 reads CASSLNSGGYEQYF. The CDR3 region has the DNA TGTGCCAGCAGCCTAAATTCAGGGGGCTACGAGCAGTACTTC.

V is TRBV4-1 and J is TRBJ1-5, with D hard to call. The germline CDR1 and CDR2 sequences are MGHRA and YSYEKL. This CDR3 comprises 17 residues. The V end was cut by 4 bases, the J end by 2 bases, with 18 bases between. The chain's CDR3 is CASSRTDLRGGNQPQHF. CDR3 sequence (DNA): TGCGCCAGCAGCCGAACCGACCTACGGGGTGGCAATCAGCCCCAGCATTTT.

The chain combines TRBV5-1 with TRBJ1-4, with D possibly TRBD1 on 5 matching bases. This CDR3 is 14 amino acids long. CDR1 and CDR2 from the germline V gene are SGHRS and YFSETQ. The ends were cut back, 0 bases at V and 8 bases at J, with 11 bases in the middle. The CDR3 coding sequence is TGCGCCAGCAGCTTGGATTGGGGGGAAGAAAAACTGTTTTTT. Translated, it gives CASSLDWGEEKLFF. The whole variable domain, filled in from reference TRBV5-1 and TRBJ1-4, reads KAGVTQTPRYLIKTRGQQVTLSCSPISGHRSVSWYQQTPGQGLQFLFEYFSETQRNKGNFPGRFSGRQFSNSRSEMNVSTLELGDSALYLCASSLDWGEEKLFFGSGTQLSVL.

The chain carries TRBV5-4 and TRBJ2-4, with TRBD2 matching over 8 bases. There are 14 residues in the CDR3. Trimming at V came to 0 bases and at J to 9 bases, leaving 5 bases not matched to a gene. Germline V gives CDR1 SGHNT, CDR2 YYREEE (reference sequence). The DNA for the CDR3 is TGTGCCAGCAGCTTGGGTCGGGGGGGCCGCATTCAGTACTTC. Protein sequence: CASSLGRGGRIQYF.

To note about this clone: Other nucleotide sequences from this sample produce the same CDR3. The J gene is TRBJ1-2, the V gene TRBV5-1, with 8 bases lining up with TRBD1. V shed 3 bases and J 4 bases; nucleotides not matched to a gene: 2. The CDR3 is 13 residues long. Germline CDR1 SGHRS, CDR2 YFSETQ. CDR3 DNA: TGCGCCAGCAGCTCTGGACAGGGCTATGGCTACACCTTC. Its protein product is CASSSGQGYGYTF.

This clone was found once. V usage is TRBV6-1 and J usage is TRBJ1-2; D gene unclear. The CDR3 is 13 amino acids. With 2 bases removed from V and 3 bases from J, the gap between germline ends came to 7 bases. Per germline, CDR1 MNHNS and CDR2 SASEGT. CDR3: CASSETTYYGYTF. The CDR3 DNA sequence: TGTGCCAGCAGTGAAACGACTTACTATGGCTACACCTTC.

This chain uses TRBV24-1 with TRBJ2-1; 7 bases agree with TRBD2. The CDR3 runs 14 residues. V was clipped by 4 bases and J by 5 bases; unmatched bases: 4. Germline assignment: CDR1 KGHDR and CDR2 SFDVKD. The CDR3 region is CATSDSGGNNEQFF. The CDR3 nucleotides are TGTGCCACCAGTGACTCGGGGGGTAACAATGAGCAGTTCTTC.

This chain joins TRBV4-1 and TRBJ2-1; TRBD2 matches at 7 bases. The CDR3 is made up of 17 amino acids. V lost 0 bases, J lost 5 bases, and 10 bases stayed unmatched. Germline V CDR1 and CDR2: MGHRA, YSYEKL. The CDR3 bases are TGCGCCAGCAGCCAAGACGGAATCAGCGGGGCCGACAATGAGCAGTTCTTC. This encodes CASSQDGISGADNEQFF.